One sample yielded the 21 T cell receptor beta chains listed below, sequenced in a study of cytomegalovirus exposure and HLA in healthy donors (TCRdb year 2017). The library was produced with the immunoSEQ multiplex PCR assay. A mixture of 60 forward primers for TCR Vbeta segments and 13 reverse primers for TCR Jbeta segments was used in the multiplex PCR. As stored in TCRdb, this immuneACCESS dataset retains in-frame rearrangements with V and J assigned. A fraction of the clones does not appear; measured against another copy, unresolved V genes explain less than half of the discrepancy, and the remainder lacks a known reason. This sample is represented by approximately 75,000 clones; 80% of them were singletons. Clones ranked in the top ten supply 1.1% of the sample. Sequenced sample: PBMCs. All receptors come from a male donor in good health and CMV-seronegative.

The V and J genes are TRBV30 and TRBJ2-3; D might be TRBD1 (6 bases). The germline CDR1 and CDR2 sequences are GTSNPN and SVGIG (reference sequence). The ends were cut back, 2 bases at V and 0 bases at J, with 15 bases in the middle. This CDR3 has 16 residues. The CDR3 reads CAWSQGQPTSTDTQYF. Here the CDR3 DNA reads TGTGCCTGGAGTCAAGGACAGCCGACTAGCACAGATACGCAGTATTTT. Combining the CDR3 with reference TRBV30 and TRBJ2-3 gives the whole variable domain SQTIHQWPATLVQPVGSPLSLECTVEGTSNPNLYWYRQAAGRGLQLLFYSVGIGQISSEVPQNLSASRPQDRQFILSSKKLLLSDSGFYLCAWSQGQPTSTDTQYFGPGTRLTVL.

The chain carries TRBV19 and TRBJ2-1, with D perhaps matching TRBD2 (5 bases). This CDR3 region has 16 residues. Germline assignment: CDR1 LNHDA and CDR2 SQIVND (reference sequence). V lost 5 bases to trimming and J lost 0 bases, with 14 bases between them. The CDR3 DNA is TGTGCCAGTAGTGTGATAGCGTTGAGCTCCTACAATGAGCAGTTCTTC. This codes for CASSVIALSSYNEQFF.

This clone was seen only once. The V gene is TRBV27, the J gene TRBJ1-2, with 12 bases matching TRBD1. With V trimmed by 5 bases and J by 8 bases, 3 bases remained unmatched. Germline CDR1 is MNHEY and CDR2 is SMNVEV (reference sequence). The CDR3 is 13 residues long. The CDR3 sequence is CASSPGQGAGYTF. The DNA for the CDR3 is TGTGCCAGCAGTCCGGGACAGGGGGCCGGCTACACCTTC.

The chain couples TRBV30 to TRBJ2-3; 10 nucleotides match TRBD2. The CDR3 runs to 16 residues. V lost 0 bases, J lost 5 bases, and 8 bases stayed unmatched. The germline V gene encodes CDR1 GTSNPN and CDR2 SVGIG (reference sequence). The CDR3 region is CAWSVRPSGSLDTQYF. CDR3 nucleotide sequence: TGTGCCTGGAGTGTTCGGCCTAGCGGGAGTTTAGATACGCAGTATTTT.

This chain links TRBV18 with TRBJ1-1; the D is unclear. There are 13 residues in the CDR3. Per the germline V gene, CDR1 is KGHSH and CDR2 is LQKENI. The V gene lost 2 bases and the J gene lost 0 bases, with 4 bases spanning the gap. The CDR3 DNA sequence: TGTGCCAGCTCACCAACAGTGAACACTGAAGCTTTCTTT. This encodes CASSPTVNTEAFF.

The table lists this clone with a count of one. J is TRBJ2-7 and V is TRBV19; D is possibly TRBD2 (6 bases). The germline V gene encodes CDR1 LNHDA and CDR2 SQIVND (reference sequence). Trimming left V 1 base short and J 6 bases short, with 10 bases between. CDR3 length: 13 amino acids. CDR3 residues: CASSIGPSAEQYF. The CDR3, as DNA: TGTGCCAGTAGTATAGGACCTAGCGCCGAGCAGTACTTC. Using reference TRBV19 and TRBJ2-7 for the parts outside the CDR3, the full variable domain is DGGITQSPKYLFRKEGQNVTLSCEQNLNHDAMYWYRQDPGQGLRLIYYSQIVNDFQKGDIAEGYSVSREKKESFPLTVTSAQKNPTAFYLCASSIGPSAEQYFGPGTRLTVT.

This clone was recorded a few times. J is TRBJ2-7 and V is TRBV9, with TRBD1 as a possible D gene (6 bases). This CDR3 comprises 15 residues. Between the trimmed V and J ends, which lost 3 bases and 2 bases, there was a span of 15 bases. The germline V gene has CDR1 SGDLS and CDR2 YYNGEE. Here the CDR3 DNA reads TGTGCCAGCAGCGCCCCAGGGGCCTCCCCCTACGAGCAGTACTTC. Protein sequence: CASSAPGASPYEQYF.

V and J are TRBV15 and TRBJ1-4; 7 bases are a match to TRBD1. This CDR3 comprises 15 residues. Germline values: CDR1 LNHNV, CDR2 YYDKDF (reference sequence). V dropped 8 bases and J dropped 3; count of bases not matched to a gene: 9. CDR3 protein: CATQDPGQPNEKLFF. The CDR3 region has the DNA TGTGCCACCCAGGACCCGGGACAGCCTAATGAAAAACTGTTTTTT. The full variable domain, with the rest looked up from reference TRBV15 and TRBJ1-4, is DAMVIQNPRYQVTQFGKPVTLSCSQTLNHNVMYWYQQKSSQAPKLLFHYYDKDFNNEADTPDNFQSRRPNTSFCFLDIRSPGLGDTAMYLCATQDPGQPNEKLFFGSGTQLSVL.

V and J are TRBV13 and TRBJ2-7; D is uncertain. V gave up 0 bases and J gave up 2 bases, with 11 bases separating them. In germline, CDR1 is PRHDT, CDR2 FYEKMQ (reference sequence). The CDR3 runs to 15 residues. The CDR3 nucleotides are TGTGCCAGCAGCTTAGGGGCTGGGCCACCCTACGAGCAGTACTTC. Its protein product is CASSLGAGPPYEQYF.

CDR3 sequence (DNA): TGTGCCAGCAGCTTAGTGGGGACAGGGAATGGCTACACCTTC. This sequence encodes CASSLVGTGNGYTF. V and J are TRBV13 and TRBJ1-2, with 9 bases lining up with TRBD1. Germline values: CDR1 PRHDT, CDR2 FYEKMQ (reference sequence). V was pared by 1 base and J by 6 bases, with 3 bases of the junction left unmatched. CDR3 length: 14 amino acids.

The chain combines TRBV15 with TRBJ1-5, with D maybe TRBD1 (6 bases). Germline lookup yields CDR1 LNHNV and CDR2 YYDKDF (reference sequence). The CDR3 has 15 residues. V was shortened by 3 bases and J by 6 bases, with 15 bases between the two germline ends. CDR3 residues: CATSSKKMGAQPQHF. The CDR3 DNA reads TGTGCCACCAGCAGTAAAAAAATGGGGGCTCAGCCCCAGCATTTT.

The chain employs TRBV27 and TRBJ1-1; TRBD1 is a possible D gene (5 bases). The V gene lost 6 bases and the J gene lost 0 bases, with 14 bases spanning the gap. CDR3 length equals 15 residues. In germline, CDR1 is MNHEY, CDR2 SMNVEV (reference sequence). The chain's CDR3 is CASRTNRNMNTEAFF. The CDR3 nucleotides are TGTGCCAGCAGGACAAACAGGAACATGAACACTGAAGCTTTCTTT.

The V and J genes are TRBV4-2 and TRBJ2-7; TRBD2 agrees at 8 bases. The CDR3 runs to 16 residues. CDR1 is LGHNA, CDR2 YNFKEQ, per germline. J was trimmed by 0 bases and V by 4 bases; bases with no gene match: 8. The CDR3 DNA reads TGTGCCAGCAGCCTCTATTCCGGGACTAGCTCCTACGAGCAGTACTTC. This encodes CASSLYSGTSSYEQYF.

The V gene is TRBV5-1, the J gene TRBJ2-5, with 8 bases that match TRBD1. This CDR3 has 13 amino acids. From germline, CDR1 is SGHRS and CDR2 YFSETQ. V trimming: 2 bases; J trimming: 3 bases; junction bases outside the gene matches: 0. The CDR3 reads CASSLQGEETQYF. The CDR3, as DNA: TGCGCCAGCAGCTTACAGGGGGAAGAGACCCAGTACTTC. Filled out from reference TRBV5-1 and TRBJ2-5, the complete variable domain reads KAGVTQTPRYLIKTRGQQVTLSCSPISGHRSVSWYQQTPGQGLQFLFEYFSETQRNKGNFPGRFSGRQFSNSRSEMNVSTLELGDSALYLCASSLQGEETQYFGPGTRLLVL.

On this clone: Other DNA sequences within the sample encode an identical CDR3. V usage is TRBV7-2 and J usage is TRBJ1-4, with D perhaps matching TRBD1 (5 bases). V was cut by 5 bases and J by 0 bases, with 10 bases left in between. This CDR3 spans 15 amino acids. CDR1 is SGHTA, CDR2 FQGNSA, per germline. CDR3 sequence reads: CASSLDSSTNEKLFF. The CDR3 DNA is TGTGCCAGCAGCCTAGACAGTTCAACTAATGAAAAACTGTTTTTT.

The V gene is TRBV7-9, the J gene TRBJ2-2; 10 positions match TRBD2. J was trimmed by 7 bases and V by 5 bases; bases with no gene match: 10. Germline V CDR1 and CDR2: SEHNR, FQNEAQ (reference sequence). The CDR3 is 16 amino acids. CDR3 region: CASSTKAGGPIGELFF. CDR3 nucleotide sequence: TGTGCCAGCAGCACAAAAGCGGGAGGGCCTATCGGGGAGCTGTTTTTT.

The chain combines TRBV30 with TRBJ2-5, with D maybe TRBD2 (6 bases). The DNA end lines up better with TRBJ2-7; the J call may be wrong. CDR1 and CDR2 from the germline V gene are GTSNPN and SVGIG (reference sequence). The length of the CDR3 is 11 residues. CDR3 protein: CAWSSGDEQYF. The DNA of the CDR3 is TGTGCCTGGAGTTCGGGGGACGAGCAGTACTTC.

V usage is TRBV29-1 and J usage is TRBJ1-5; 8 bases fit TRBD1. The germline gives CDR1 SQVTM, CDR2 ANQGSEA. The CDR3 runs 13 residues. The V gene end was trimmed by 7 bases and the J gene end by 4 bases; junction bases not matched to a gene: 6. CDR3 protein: CSGPGQANQPQHF. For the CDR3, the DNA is TGCAGCGGACCGGGACAGGCTAATCAGCCCCAGCATTTT. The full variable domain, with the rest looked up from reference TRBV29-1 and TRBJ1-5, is SAVISQKPSRDICQRGTSLTIQCQVDSQVTMMFWYRQQPGQSLTLIATANQGSEATYESGFVIDKFPISRPNLTFSTLTVSNMSPEDSSIYLCSGPGQANQPQHFGDGTRLSIL.

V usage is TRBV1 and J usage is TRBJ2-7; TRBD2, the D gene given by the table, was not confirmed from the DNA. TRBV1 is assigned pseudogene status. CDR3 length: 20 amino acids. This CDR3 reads CTSSPHLGLAVAGAAYEQYF. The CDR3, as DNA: TGCACCAGCAGCCCCCACCTCGGGCTAGCGGTCGCCGGGGCGGCCTACGAGCAGTACTTC.

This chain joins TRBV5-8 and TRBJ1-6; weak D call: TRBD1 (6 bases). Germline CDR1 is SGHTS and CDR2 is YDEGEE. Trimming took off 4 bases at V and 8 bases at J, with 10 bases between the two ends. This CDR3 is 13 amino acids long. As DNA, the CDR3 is TGTGCCAGCAGCCTACGACAGGATTCACCCCTCCACTTT. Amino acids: CASSLRQDSPLHF. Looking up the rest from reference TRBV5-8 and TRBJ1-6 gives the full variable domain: EAGVTQSPTHLIKTRGQQATLRCSPISGHTSVYWYQQALGLGLQFLLWYDEGEERNRGNFPPRFSGRQFPNYSSELNVNALELEDSALYLCASSLRQDSPLHFGNGTRLTVT.

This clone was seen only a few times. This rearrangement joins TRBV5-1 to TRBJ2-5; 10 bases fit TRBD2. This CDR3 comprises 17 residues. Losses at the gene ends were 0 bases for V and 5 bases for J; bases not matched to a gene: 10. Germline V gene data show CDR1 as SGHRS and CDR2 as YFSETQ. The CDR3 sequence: CASSLVAGGQNRETQYF. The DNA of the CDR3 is TGCGCCAGCAGCTTGGTAGCGGGGGGACAAAATAGGGAGACCCAGTACTTC.